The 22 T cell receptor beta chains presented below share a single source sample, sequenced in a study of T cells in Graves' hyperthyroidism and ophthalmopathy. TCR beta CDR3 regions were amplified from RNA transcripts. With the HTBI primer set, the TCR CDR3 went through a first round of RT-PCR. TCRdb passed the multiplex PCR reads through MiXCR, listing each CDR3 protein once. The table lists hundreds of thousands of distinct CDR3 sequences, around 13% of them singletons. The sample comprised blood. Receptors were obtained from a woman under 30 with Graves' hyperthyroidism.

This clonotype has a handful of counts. This CDR3 reads CASSSLAGDNEQFF. The CDR3, as DNA: TGTGCCAGCAGCTCACTAGCGGGAGACAATGAGCAGTTCTTC. The V and J genes are TRBV7-8 and TRBJ2-1, with 11 bases matching TRBD2. Unmatched junction bases numbered 1, after V lost 4 bases and J lost 5 bases. Germline V gene sequence: CDR1 SGHVS, CDR2 FQNEAQ. The CDR3 is 14 amino acids.

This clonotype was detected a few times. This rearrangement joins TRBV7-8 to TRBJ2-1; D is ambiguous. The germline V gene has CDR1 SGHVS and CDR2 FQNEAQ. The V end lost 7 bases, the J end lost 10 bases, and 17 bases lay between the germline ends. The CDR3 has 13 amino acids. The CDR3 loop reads CASTFRAPREQFF. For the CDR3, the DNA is TGTGCCAGCACTTTCCGGGCCCCCCGGGAGCAGTTCTTC. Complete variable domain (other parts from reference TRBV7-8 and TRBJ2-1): GAGVSQSPRYKVAKRGQDVALRCDPISGHVSLFWYQQALGQGPEFLTYFQNEAQLDKSGLPSDRFFAERPEGSVSTLKIQRTQQEDSAVYLCASTFRAPREQFFGPGTRLTVL.

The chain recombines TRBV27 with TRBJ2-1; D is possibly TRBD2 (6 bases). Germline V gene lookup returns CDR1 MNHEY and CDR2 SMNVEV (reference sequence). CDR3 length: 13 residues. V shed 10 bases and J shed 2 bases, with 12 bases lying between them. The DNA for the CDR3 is TGTGCCATCCTCGGGGGTACCTACAATGAGCAGTTCTTC. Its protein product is CAILGGTYNEQFF.

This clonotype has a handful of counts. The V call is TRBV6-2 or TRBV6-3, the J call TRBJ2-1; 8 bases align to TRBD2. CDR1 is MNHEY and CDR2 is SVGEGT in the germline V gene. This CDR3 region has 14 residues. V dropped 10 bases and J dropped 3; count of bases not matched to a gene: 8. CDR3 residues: CATRTSFNYNEQFF. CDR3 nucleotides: TGTGCCACGCGGACTAGCTTTAACTACAATGAGCAGTTCTTC.

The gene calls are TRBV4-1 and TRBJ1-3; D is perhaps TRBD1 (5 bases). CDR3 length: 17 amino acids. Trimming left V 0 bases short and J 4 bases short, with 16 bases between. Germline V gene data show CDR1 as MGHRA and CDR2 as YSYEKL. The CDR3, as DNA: TGCGCCAGCAGCCAAGATGGATTCCGGGGGAGAGGAAACACCATATATTTT. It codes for CASSQDGFRGRGNTIYF.

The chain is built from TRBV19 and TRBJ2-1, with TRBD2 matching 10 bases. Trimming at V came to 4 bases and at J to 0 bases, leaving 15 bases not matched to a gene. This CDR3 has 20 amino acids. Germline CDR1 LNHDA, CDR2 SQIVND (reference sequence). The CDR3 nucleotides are TGTGCCAGTAGTAGAAGACTAGCGGGCCCCCCCTCCCGCTCCTACAATGAGCAGTTCTTC. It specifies CASSRRLAGPPSRSYNEQFF.

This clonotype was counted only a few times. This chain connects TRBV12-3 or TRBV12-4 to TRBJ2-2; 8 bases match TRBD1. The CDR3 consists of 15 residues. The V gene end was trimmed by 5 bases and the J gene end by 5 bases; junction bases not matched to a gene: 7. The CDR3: CASSPDRVVTGELFF. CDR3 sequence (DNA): TGTGCCAGCAGTCCGGACAGGGTAGTGACCGGGGAGCTGTTTTTT.

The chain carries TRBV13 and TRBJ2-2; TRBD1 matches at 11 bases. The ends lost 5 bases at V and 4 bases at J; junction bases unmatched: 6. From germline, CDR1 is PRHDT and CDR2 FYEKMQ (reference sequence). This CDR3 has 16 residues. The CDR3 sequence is CASSPRDRGATGELFF. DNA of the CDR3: TGTGCCAGCAGCCCCCGGGACAGGGGGGCCACCGGGGAGCTGTTTTTT.

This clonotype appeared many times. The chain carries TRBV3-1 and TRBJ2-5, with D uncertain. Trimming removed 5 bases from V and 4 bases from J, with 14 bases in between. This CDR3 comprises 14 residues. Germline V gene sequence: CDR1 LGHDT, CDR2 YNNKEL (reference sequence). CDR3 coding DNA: TGTGCCAGCAGCAAGTTGGGCCCTGGAGAGACCCAGTACTTC. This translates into CASSKLGPGETQYF.

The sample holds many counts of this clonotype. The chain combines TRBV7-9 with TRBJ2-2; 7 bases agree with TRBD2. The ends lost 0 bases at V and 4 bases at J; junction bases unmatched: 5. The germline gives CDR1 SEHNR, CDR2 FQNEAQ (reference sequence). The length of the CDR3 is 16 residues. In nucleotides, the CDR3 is TGTGCCAGCAGCTTAGCTCGTACGGGAGGCACCGGGGAGCTGTTTTTT. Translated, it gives CASSLARTGGTGELFF.

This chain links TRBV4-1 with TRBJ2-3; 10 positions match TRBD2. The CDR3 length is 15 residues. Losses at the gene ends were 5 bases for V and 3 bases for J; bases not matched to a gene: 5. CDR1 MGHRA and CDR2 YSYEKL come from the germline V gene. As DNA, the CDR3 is TGCGCCAGCAGCTCTATACTAGCGGGAACAGATACGCAGTATTTT. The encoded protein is CASSSILAGTDTQYF.

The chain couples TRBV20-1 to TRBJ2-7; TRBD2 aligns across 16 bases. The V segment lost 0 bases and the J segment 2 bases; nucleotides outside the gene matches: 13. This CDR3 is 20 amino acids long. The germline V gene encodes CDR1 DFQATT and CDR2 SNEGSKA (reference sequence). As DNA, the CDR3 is TGCAGTGCTAGAGATGGGGGGGGACTAGCGGGAGGGACCGGGACCTACGAGCAGTACTTC. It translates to CSARDGGGLAGGTGTYEQYF.

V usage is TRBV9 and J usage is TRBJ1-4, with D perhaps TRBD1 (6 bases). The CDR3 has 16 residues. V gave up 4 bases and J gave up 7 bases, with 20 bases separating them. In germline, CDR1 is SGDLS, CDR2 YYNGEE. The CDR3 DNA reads TGTGCCAGCAGCCTCCGCCCCAGGGGCGGCGGTGAAAAACTGTTTTTT. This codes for CASSLRPRGGGEKLFF.

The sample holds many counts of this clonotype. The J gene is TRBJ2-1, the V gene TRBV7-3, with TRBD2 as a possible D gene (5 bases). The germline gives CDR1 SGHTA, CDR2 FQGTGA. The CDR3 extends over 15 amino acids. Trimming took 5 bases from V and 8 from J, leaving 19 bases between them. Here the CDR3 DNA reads TGTGCCAGCAGCGGATACCCGGGAACGGGCCATGAGCAGTTCTTC. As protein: CASSGYPGTGHEQFF.

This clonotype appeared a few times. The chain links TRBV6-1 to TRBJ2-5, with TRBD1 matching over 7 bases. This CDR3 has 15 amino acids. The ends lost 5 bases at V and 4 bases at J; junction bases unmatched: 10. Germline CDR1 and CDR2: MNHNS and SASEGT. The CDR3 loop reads CASSPPGQLLETQYF. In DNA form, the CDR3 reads TGTGCCAGCAGTCCTCCGGGACAGCTTTTAGAGACCCAGTACTTC.

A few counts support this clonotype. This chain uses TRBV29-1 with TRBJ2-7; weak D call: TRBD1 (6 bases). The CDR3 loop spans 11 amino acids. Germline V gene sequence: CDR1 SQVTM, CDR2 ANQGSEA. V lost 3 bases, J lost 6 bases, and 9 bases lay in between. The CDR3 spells CSVDQGSEQYF. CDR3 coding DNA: TGCAGCGTTGATCAGGGGTCCGAGCAGTACTTC.

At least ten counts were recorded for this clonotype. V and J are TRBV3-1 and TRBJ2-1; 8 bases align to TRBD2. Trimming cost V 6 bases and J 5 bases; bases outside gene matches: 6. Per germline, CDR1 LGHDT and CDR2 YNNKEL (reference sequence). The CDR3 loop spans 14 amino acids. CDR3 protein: CASRPSGSHNEQFF. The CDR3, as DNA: TGTGCCAGCAGGCCGAGCGGGAGCCACAATGAGCAGTTCTTC.

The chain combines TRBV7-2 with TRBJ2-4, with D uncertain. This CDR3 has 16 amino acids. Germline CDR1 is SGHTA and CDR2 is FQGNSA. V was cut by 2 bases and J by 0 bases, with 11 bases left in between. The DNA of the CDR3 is TGTGCCAGCAGCTTAAGTCGGCAGCTAGCCAAAAACATTCAGTACTTC. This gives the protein CASSLSRQLAKNIQYF.

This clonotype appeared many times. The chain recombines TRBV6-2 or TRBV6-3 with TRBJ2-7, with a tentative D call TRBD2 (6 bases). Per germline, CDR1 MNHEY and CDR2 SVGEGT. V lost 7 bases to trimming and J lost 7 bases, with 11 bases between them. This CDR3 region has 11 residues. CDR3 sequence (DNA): TGTGCCAGCATCGGGGGTGTGGAGCAGTACTTC. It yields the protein CASIGGVEQYF.

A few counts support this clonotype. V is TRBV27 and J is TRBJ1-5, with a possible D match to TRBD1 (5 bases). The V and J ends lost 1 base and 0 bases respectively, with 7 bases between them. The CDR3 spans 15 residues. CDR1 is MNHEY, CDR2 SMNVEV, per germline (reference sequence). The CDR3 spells CASSLWGTSNQPQHF. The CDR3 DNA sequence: TGTGCCAGCAGTTTATGGGGGACTAGCAATCAGCCCCAGCATTTT.

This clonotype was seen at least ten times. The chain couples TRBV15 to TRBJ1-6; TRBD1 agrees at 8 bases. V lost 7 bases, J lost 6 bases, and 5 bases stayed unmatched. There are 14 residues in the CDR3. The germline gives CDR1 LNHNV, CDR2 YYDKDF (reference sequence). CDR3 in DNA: TGTGCCACCAACCCGGGACAGGCTAATTCACCCCTCCACTTT. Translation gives CATNPGQANSPLHF.

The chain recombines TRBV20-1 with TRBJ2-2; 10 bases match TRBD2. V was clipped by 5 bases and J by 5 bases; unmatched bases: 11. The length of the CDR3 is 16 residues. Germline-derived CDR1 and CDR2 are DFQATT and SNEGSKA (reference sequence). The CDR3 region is CSAHDPLAGSTGELFF. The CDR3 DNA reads TGCAGTGCTCATGATCCACTAGCGGGAAGTACCGGGGAGCTGTTTTTT.